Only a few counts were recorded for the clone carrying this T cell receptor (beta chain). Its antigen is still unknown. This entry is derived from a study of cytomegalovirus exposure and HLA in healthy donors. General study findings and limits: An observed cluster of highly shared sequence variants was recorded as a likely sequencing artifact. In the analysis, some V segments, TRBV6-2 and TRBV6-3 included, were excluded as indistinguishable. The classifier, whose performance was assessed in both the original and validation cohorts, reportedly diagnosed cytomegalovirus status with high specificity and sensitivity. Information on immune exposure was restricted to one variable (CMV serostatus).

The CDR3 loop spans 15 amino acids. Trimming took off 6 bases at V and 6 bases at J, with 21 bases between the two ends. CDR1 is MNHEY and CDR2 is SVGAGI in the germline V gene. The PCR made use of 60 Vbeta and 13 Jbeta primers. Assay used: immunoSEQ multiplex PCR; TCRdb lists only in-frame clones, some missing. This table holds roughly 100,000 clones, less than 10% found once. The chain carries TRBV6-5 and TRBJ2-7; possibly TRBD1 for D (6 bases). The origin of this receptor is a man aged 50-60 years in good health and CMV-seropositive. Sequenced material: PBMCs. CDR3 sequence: CASSRRLGQYSEQYF. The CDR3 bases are TGTGCCAGCAGCCGCCGGTTAGGACAGTATAGCGAGCAGTACTTC.